Shown below are 14 T cell receptor beta chains from a single sample sequenced in a study of cytomegalovirus exposure and HLA in healthy donors. Both 60 Vbeta primers and 13 Jbeta primers went into the PCR. Assay: immunoSEQ multiplex PCR; the TCRdb copy retains only in-frame clones and omits some. The profile shows 150,000 to 200,000 clones, roughly 85% of them singletons. Specimen: PBMCs. The source is a man aged 18 to 35 in good health and CMV-seropositive.

This clone was found once. The rearrangement joins TRBV25-1 to TRBJ2-1; 15 bases align to TRBD2. Germline-derived CDR1 and CDR2 are MGHDK and SYGVNS. The CDR3 is 15 amino acids. The V segment lost 2 bases and the J segment 12 bases; nucleotides outside the gene matches: 5. The CDR3 reads CASSEPGLAGGAQFF. CDR3 DNA: TGTGCCAGCAGTGAACCCGGACTAGCGGGGGGGGCGCAGTTCTTC.

The CDR3 loop is CASSVVRFNSNQPQHF. DNA for the CDR3: TGTGCCAGCAGCGTAGTCAGGTTTAATAGCAATCAGCCCCAGCATTTT. The chain employs TRBV9 and TRBJ1-5; D is undetermined. The CDR3 is 16 amino acids. Germline CDR1 is SGDLS and CDR2 is YYNGEE. Trimming removed 0 bases from V and 0 bases from J, with 10 bases in between.

The chain employs TRBV18 and TRBJ2-3; D is ambiguous. V shed 1 base and J shed 2 bases, with 19 bases lying between them. CDR1 is KGHSH, CDR2 LQKENI, per germline. The length of the CDR3 is 18 residues. This CDR3 is CASSPLTWPGSPTDTQYF. The DNA for the CDR3 is TGTGCCAGCTCACCACTGACTTGGCCCGGATCCCCCACAGATACGCAGTATTTT.

The J gene is TRBJ1-2, the V gene TRBV19, with TRBD1 identical over 7 bases. The CDR3 length is 17 residues. CDR1 and CDR2 (germline): LNHDA, SQIVND (reference sequence). V shed 2 bases, J shed 4 bases, and the junction held 13 bases outside the gene matches. The CDR3 nucleotides are TGTGCCAGTAGTATACGGATCCCCTGGACAGGTTCCTATGGCTACACCTTC. This translates into CASSIRIPWTGSYGYTF.

The rearrangement uses TRBV7-2 and TRBJ2-6; D gene ambiguous. V lost 2 bases, J lost 1 base, and 6 bases lay in between. CDR3 length: 15 amino acids. CDR1 and CDR2 from the germline V gene are SGHTA and FQGNSA. CDR3 sequence (DNA): TGTGCCAGCAGCTTACCGTTATCTGGGGCCAACGTCCTGACTTTC. Translated: CASSLPLSGANVLTF.

The chain joins TRBV15 to TRBJ2-2, with 7 bases matching TRBD2. Germline V lookup: CDR1 LNHNV, CDR2 YYDKDF (reference sequence). CDR3 size: 15 residues. The trim removed 5 bases at V and 0 bases at J, leaving 3 bases unmatched. The CDR3 nucleotides are TGTGCCACCAGCGCAGGACTAGCGAACACCGGGGAGCTGTTTTTT. Translation gives CATSAGLANTGELFF.

The chain links TRBV5-6 to TRBJ2-5; D not certain. Germline loops: CDR1 SGHDT, CDR2 YYEEEE. Trimming left V 6 bases short and J 2 bases short, with 14 bases between. CDR3 length: 14 residues. The CDR3 DNA follows: TGTGCCAGCAACACCTGGGCAGCTCAAGAGACCCAGTACTTC. This sequence encodes CASNTWAAQETQYF.

V is TRBV6-6 and J is TRBJ2-1; the match to TRBD2 covers 10 bases. The V gene end was trimmed by 2 bases and the J gene end by 12 bases; junction bases not matched to a gene: 7. This CDR3 has 14 amino acids. CDR1 and CDR2 (germline): MNHNY, SVGAGI (reference sequence). CDR3 loop: CASSYRAGGPAQFF. Written as DNA, the CDR3 is TGTGCCAGCAGTTACCGAGCGGGGGGGCCCGCGCAGTTCTTC.

The gene calls are TRBV5-1 and TRBJ2-3; TRBD1 agrees at 9 bases. CDR1 SGHRS and CDR2 YFSETQ come from the germline V gene. The V and J ends lost 0 bases and 3 bases, in that order; junction bases with no gene match: 2. CDR3 length: 15 amino acids. In DNA, the CDR3 is TGCGCCAGCAGCTTGGACAGGGGGCATACAGATACGCAGTATTTT. This gives the protein CASSLDRGHTDTQYF.

V usage is TRBV19 and J usage is TRBJ2-3; 8 nucleotides align to TRBD1. Germline V gene data show CDR1 as LNHDA and CDR2 as SQIVND (reference sequence). The CDR3 loop spans 16 amino acids. The V and J ends lost 3 bases and 1 base, in that order; junction bases with no gene match: 6. DNA for the CDR3: TGTGCCAGTAGTATTTTAGGGACAGGCGGCACAGATACGCAGTATTTT. Translation gives CASSILGTGGTDTQYF.

This sequence joins TRBV29-1 and TRBJ2-1; D not certain. The CDR3 is 13 residues long. Germline-derived CDR1 and CDR2 are SQVTM and ANQGSEA. Trimming took off 2 bases at V and 4 bases at J, with 9 bases between the two ends. In DNA form, the CDR3 reads TGCAGCGTTGAAAGTCCTCAGTACAATGAGCAGTTCTTC. This gives the protein CSVESPQYNEQFF.

The rearrangement uses TRBV6-5 and TRBJ1-1; TRBD1 matches at 10 bases. Trimming at V came to 2 bases and at J to 8 bases, leaving 11 bases not matched to a gene. The CDR3 contains 16 residues. Looked up from germline, CDR1 is MNHEY and CDR2 is SVGAGI. The CDR3 region has the DNA TGTGCCAGCAGTTACACAACCGGGACAGGGGTTCCGGAAGCTTTCTTT. It codes for CASSYTTGTGVPEAFF.

The rearrangement uses TRBV18 and TRBJ2-7; 8 nucleotides agree with TRBD1. This CDR3 spans 12 amino acids. Germline assignment: CDR1 KGHSH and CDR2 LQKENI. The ends lost 4 bases at V and 6 bases at J; junction bases unmatched: 2. The CDR3 loop reads CASSRTGLEQYF. The CDR3 DNA follows: TGTGCCAGCTCACGGACAGGGCTCGAGCAGTACTTC.

This clone has just one count. The rearrangement links TRBV19 to TRBJ2-7; TRBD1 aligns across 7 bases. V shed 6 bases, J shed 2 bases, and the junction held 7 bases outside the gene matches. Germline V lookup: CDR1 LNHDA, CDR2 SQIVND (reference sequence). This CDR3 spans 14 amino acids. CDR3 loop: CASRTGQPPYEQYF. The CDR3 bases are TGTGCCAGTAGGACGGGACAGCCTCCCTACGAGCAGTACTTC.